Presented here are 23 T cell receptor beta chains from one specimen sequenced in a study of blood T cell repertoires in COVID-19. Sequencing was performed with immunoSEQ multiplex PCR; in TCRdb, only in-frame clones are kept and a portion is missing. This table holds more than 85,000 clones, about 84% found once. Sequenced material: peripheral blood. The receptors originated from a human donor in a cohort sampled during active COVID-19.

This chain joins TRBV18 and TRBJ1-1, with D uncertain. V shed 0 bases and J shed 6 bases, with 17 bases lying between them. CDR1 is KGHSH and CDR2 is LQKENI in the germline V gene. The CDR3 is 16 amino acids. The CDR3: CASSPPSSGPNAEAFF. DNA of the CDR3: TGTGCCAGCTCACCACCCTCCTCAGGTCCTAACGCTGAAGCTTTCTTT.

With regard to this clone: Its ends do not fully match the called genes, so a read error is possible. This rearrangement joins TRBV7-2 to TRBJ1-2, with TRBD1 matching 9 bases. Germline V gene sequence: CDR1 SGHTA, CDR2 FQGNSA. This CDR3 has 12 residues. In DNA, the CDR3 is TGTGCCAGCAGCTCCGACAGGGGGGGTGTCGCCTTC. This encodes CASSSDRGGVAF.

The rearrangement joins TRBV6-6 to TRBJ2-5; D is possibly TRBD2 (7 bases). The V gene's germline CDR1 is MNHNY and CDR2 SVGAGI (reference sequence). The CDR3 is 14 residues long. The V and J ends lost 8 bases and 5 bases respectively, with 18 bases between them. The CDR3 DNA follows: TGTGCCAGCTGGGCTAGCGGAGGGGGGGAGACCCAGTACTTC. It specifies CASWASGGGETQYF.

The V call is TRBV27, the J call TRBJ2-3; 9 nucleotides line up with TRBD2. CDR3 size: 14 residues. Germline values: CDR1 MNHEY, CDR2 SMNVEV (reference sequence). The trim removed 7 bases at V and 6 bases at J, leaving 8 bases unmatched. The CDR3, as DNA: TGTGCCAGCAATCGAGCGGGGGGTTTCGATACGCAGTATTTT. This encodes CASNRAGGFDTQYF.

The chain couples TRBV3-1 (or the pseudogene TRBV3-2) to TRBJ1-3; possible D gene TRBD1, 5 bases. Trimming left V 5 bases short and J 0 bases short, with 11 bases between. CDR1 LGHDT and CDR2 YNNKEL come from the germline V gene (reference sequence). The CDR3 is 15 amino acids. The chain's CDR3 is CASSGRGLSGNTIYF. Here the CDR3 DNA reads TGTGCCAGCAGCGGACGGGGACTCTCTGGAAACACCATATATTTT.

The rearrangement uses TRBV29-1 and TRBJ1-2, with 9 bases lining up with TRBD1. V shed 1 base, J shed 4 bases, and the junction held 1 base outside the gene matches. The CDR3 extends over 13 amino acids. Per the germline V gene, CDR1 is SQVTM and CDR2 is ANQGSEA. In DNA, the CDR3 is TGCAGCGTTGAAGGGACAGGGGCCTATGGCTACACCTTC. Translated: CSVEGTGAYGYTF. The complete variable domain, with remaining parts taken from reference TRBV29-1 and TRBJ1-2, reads SAVISQKPSRDICQRGTSLTIQCQVDSQVTMMFWYRQQPGQSLTLIATANQGSEATYESGFVIDKFPISRPNLTFSTLTVSNMSPEDSSIYLCSVEGTGAYGYTFGSGTRLTVV.

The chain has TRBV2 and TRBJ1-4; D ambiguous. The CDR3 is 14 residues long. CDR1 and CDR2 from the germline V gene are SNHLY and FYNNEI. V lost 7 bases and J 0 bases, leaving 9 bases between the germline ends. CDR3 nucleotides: TGTGCCAGCAAACTCCTTGCAACTAATGAAAAACTGTTTTTT. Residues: CASKLLATNEKLFF.

The CDR3 sequence: CSAGAGTSDGRQYF. The CDR3 DNA follows: TGCAGTGCTGGTGCCGGGACTAGCGATGGGAGGCAGTATTTT. The chain links TRBV20-1 to TRBJ2-3; 10 nucleotides match TRBD2. The CDR3 totals 14 residues. Germline loops: CDR1 DFQATT, CDR2 SNEGSKA (reference sequence). After removal of 5 bases from V and 11 bases from J, the junction contained 13 bases not matched to a gene.

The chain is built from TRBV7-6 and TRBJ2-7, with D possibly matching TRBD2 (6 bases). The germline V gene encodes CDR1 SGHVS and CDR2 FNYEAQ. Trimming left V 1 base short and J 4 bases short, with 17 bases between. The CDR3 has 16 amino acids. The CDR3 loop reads CASSLGTRDPGYEQYF. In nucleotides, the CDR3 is TGTGCCAGCAGCTTAGGGACGCGGGACCCTGGATACGAGCAGTACTTC.

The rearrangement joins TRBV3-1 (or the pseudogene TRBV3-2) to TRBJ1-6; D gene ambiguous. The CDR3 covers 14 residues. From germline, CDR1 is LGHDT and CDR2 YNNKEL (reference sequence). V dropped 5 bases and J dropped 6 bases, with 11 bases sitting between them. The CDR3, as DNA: TGTGCCAGCAGCGACAAAAGTGGTAATTCACCCCTCCACTTT. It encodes CASSDKSGNSPLHF.

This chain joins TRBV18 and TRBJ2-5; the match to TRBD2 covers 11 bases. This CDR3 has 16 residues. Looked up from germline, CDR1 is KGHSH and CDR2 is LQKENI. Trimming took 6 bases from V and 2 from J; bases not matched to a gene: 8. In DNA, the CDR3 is TGTGCCAGCTCCCTGCAGACTAGCGGGGTACAAGAGACCCAGTACTTC. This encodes CASSLQTSGVQETQYF.

CDR3 sequence (DNA): TGTGCCAGCAGCCCTCCCACAGGGGTTGGCTACACCTTC. Protein product: CASSPPTGVGYTF. The chain couples TRBV7-9 to TRBJ1-2, with TRBD1 identical over 7 bases. V lost 5 bases to trimming and J lost 7 bases; unmatched junction nucleotides: 7. CDR1 is SEHNR, CDR2 FQNEAQ, per germline (reference sequence). The CDR3 extends over 13 amino acids.

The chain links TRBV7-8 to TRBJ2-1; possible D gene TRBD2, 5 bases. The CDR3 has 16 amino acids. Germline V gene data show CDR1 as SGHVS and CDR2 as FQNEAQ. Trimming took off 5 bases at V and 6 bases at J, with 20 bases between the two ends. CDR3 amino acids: CASSPRRGLGTNEQFF. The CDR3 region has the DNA TGTGCCAGCAGCCCGAGGAGAGGACTTGGAACCAATGAGCAGTTCTTC. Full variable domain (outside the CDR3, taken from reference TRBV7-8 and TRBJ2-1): GAGVSQSPRYKVAKRGQDVALRCDPISGHVSLFWYQQALGQGPEFLTYFQNEAQLDKSGLPSDRFFAERPEGSVSTLKIQRTQQEDSAVYLCASSPRRGLGTNEQFFGPGTRLTVL.

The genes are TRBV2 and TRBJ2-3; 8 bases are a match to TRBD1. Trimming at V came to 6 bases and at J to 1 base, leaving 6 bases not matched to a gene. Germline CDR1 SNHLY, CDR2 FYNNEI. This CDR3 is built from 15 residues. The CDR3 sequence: CASRTGALGTDTQYF. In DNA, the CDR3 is TGTGCCAGCAGGACAGGGGCTCTGGGCACAGATACGCAGTATTTT.

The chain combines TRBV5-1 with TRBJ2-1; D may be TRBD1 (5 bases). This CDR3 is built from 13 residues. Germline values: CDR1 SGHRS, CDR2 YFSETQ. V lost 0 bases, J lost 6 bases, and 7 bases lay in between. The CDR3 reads CASSLGRGNEQFF. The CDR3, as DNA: TGCGCCAGCAGCTTGGGTAGGGGCAATGAGCAGTTCTTC.

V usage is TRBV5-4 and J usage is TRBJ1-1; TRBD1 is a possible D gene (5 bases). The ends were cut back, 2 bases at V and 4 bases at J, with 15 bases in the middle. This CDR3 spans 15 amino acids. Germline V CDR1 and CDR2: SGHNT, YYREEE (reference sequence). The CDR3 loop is CASSLAGKPTTEAFF. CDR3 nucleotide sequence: TGTGCCAGCAGCTTAGCAGGGAAGCCGACCACTGAAGCTTTCTTT.

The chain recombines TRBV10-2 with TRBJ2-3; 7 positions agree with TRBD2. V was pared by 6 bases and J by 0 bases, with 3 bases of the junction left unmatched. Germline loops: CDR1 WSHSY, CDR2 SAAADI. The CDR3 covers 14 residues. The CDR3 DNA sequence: TGCGCCAGCAGCGGGGGGTTGAGCACAGATACGCAGTATTTT. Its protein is CASSGGLSTDTQYF.

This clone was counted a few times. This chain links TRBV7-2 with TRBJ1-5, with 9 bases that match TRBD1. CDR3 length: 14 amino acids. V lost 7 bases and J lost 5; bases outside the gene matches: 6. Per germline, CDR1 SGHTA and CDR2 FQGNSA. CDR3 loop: CASTDGTGHQPQHF. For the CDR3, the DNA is TGTGCCAGCACCGATGGGACAGGGCATCAGCCCCAGCATTTT.

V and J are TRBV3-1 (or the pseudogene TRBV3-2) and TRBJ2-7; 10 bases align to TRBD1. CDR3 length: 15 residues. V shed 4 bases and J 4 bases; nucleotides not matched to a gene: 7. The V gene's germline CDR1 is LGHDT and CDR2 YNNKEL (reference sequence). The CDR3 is CASSRNAGQGYEQYF. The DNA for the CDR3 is TGTGCCAGCAGCCGCAACGCGGGACAGGGGTACGAGCAGTACTTC.

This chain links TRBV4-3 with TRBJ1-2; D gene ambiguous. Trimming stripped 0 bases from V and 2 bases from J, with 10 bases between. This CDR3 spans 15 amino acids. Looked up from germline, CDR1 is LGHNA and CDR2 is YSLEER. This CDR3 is CASSQDATPNYGYTF. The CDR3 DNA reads TGCGCCAGCAGCCAAGATGCGACACCGAACTATGGCTACACCTTC.

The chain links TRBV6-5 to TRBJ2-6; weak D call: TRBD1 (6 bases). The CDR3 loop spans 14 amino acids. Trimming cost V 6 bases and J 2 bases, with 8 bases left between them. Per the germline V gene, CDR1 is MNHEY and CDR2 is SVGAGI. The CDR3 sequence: CASRSGAGANVLTF. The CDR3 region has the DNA TGTGCCAGCAGGTCAGGGGCTGGGGCCAACGTCCTGACTTTC.

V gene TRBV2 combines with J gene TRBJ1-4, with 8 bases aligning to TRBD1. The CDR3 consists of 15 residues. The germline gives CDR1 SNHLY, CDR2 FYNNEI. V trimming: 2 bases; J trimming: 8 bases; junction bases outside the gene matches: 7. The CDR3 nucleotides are TGTGCCAGCAGTGAACTGCAGGGGGCTCGGGAAAAACTGTTTTTT. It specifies CASSELQGAREKLFF.

The CDR3 is CASSLESSVTGELFF. The DNA for the CDR3 is TGCGCCAGCAGCTTGGAATCTAGCGTCACCGGGGAGCTGTTTTTT. The chain employs TRBV5-1 and TRBJ2-2, with D maybe TRBD2 (6 bases). V shed 0 bases and J shed 4 bases, with 10 bases lying between them. The CDR3 consists of 15 residues. Germline V lookup: CDR1 SGHRS, CDR2 YFSETQ.